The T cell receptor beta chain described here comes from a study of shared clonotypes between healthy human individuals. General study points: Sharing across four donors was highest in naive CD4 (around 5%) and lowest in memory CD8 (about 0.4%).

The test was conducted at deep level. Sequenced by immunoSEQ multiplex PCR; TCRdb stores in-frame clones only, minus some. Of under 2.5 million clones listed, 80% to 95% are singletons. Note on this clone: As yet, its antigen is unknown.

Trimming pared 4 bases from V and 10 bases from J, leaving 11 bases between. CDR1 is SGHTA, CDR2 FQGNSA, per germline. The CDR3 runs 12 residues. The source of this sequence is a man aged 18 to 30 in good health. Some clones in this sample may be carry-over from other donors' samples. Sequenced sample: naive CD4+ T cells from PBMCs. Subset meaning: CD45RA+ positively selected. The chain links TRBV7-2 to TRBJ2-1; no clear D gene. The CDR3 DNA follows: TGTGCCAGCAGCTCATTGGTGTTCGAGCAGTTCTTC. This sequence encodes CASSSLVFEQFF.